This T cell receptor (beta chain) was documented in a study of blood T cell repertoires in COVID-19. Sequenced by immunoSEQ multiplex PCR; TCRdb stores in-frame clones only, minus some. Among around 140,000 clones listed, 75% to 90% were seen once. The receptor was derived from a man in his 60s with active or convalescent COVID-19. The sequencing input was peripheral blood.

CDR3: CASMGGSETQYF. The CDR3, as DNA: TGTGCCAGCATGGGGGGTTCAGAGACCCAGTACTTC. This chain joins TRBV12-3 or TRBV12-4 and TRBJ2-5; a possible D gene is TRBD2 (6 bases). Trimming cost V 7 bases and J 4 bases, with 10 bases left between them. This CDR3 region has 12 residues.